This T cell receptor (beta chain) was sequenced for a study of cytomegalovirus exposure and HLA in healthy donors (dated 2017 in TCRdb). Regarding the study in general: An earlier analysis of under 600 of the donors reported about 250 Gb of sequence data and more than 90 million unique TCR beta sequences from some 180 million T cells. About 300 gigabases of sequencing data and around 87 million unique TCR sequences were included in an early release covering several hundred HLA-typed donors. Among the roughly 390 genotyped donors, under 90% belonged to the genetic ancestry cluster associated with self-reported Caucasian donors. The study aimed to test whether cataloging public T cell receptors could reveal signatures of past pathogen exposure. Using immunosequencing, the study profiled T cell repertoires from 500 to 800 subjects and related those repertoires to cytomegalovirus serostatus. In addition to the first cohort of about 650 subjects, a separate validation cohort of some 120 different subjects was used. To predict cytomegalovirus infection status, the study brought together high-throughput TCR immunosequencing, statistical association of individual TCRs with disease status, and machine learning. To study patterns of TCR occurrence, a later analysis re-analyzed previously published TCR beta repertoires from 650 to 750 donors and added high-resolution HLA genotyping. In the later analysis, no new phenotypic data were used to find candidate immune exposures; instead, reliance was placed on TCR beta sequences and their occurrence across donors. An earlier analysis of several hundred of the donors applied high-throughput TCR beta sequencing to assess whether each TCR beta V gene segment acted as functional or pseudogenic. Donor age, sex, ethnicity and CMV serostatus were compiled alongside the repertoire data. A later genetic analysis took genome-wide SNP genotypes for about three fifths of the 666 donors and used that subset as a discovery cohort. Every repertoire in the discovery cohort had been generated on one and the same sequencing platform. Both class I and class II loci were covered by HLA typing, at four-digit resolution. Typing coverage differed by locus: A, B, C, DRB1 and DQB1 were typed in about 620-630 donors, DQA1 in 500 to 550, DPA1 in 600 to 610, and DPB1 in around 490. Five DR-DQ haplotypes were handled as single units for association and clustering because linkage in the cohort was strong. Among a few hundred genotyped donors of the cohort, an average of approximately 250,000 unique TCR beta nucleotide sequences were sequenced per donor, roughly 20% of them non-productive. Summary of the overall study and its limitations: This cohort had only TCR beta chains sequenced, and the lack of alpha or paired-chain data limited which features could be detected. A further reported finding was that TCR beta sequences accurately predicted the HLA-A and HLA-B alleles for most subjects in the first cohort. Most TCR sequences were observed very rarely across donors, whereas some public TCRs were present in many individuals. According to a later analysis, TCR association rates differed among HLA loci, with DRB1 alleles showing the most associated TCRs and HLA-C alleles showing the fewest. The sequencing pipeline was judged likely to have produced a cluster of highly shared sequence variants as a technical artifact. A later analysis found that most CMV-associated TCR beta chains appeared HLA-restricted, with HLA associations seemingly driven largely by CMV exposure. An earlier analysis of around 540 of the donors showed that most TCR beta V segments appeared in productive rearrangements either about 87% or about 30% of the time, which broadly matched IMGT annotations. Several of the top co-occurrence clusters appeared to be linked to parvovirus B19, influenza, CMV and Epstein-Barr virus, according to a later analysis. The classifier was reported to diagnose cytomegalovirus status with high specificity and sensitivity in both the original and validation cohorts. In vitro tests confirmed that three of the cytomegalovirus-associated TCR beta chains recognize cytomegalovirus antigens. At a false discovery rate of 0.05, a later analysis linked fewer than 20,000 TCR beta sequences to specific HLA alleles. According to the authors, the approach could potentially be generalized to other disease states and immunological phenotypes. Because counts were too low, roughly 16 rarely observed V segments, including chromosome 9 orphons, were excluded from the earlier analysis of 500 to 700 of the donors. The study gave a list of about 160 TCR beta chains associated with cytomegalovirus. When HLA alleles, especially DR and DQ, strongly co-occurred, attributing TCR associations to individual alleles was difficult. Correlated functional status among segregating V segments might reflect linkage disequilibrium, but an unknown experimental factor could not be ruled out. In a later genetic analysis, fewer N-insertions in productive TCRs were reported among donors in an Asian-associated ancestry cluster than the roughly 700-donor mean. Because some donors lacked HLA typing at each locus, the association tests relied only on the typed subset. In a later analysis, HLA-associated TCR beta chains were found to be more clonally expanded and to have lower generation probabilities than equally common non-associated chains. Roughly uniform sequencing depth across donors was assumed in presence/absence analyses, although this assumption may not hold. For the cohort, immune exposure information was limited to CMV serostatus. In a later genetic analysis, a missense DCLRE1C variant was associated with V-gene and J-gene trimming of TCR beta chains, and the association was replicated in an independent cohort.

About this clone itself: Its specific antigen is unknown. No base qualities exist here, and no much larger clone lies one base off it.

The cohort consisted of some 670 healthy bone marrow donors. At the time of sampling, every cohort member was nominally healthy, though immune exposures that went unrecorded were likely present. The donor was CMV seropositive and was included in the group of around 300 seropositive cohort members. Each donor provided a peripheral blood sample, and peripheral blood mononuclear cells were used for TCR beta sequencing. The Qiagen DNeasy Blood Extraction Kit was used to extract genomic DNA from the blood cell samples. The receptor library was made with the immunoSEQ multiplex PCR assay. A mixture of 60 forward primers for TCR Vbeta segments and 13 reverse primers for TCR Jbeta segments was used in the multiplex PCR. The CDR3 region of rearranged TCR beta genes was amplified from genomic DNA with a multiplex PCR assay. Amplified TCR beta libraries were sequenced as 87-base-pair reads on the Illumina HiSeq System. The study's own analysis went as follows. Across the roughly 700 repertoires, a later analysis counted around 80 million unique TCR beta chains, approximately 12 million of which were shared by at least two donors. Raw reads were error-corrected and collapsed into unique sequences by a nearest-neighbor algorithm in which closely related sequences were merged to remove PCR and sequencing errors. To assign V, D and J gene segments, CDR3 sequences were aligned to IMGT reference sequences. Each retained sequence needed at least a six-nucleotide match to both a V gene segment and a J gene segment. Rearrangements were classified as productive when the CDR3 lacked stop codons and remained in frame with V and J, and all other rearrangements were classified as non-productive. Following IMGT convention, CDR3 was defined as the stretch from the second conserved V-encoded cysteine up to the conserved J-encoded phenylalanine. In an earlier analysis of around 600 of the donors, sequences lacking an unambiguous match to a single V gene segment were excluded. An earlier analysis of 500 to 700 of the donors classified V segments as functional when productive rearrangements were above 56.7% and as segregating when the standard deviation between donors was above 5%. A statistical classification framework was developed to diagnose cytomegalovirus status using the catalog of TCR beta chain sequences. A later analysis assigned V and J genes by comparing TCR nucleotide sequences with IMGT/GENE-DB human TR gene sequences. The TCRdist pipeline was used in a later analysis to assign CDR3 sequences and most-parsimonious VDJ recombination scenarios. In a later analysis, every TCR beta chain was defined by the combination of its CDR3 amino acid sequence and its V-gene family, and reads without a unique V-gene family were dropped. In a later analysis, some 600 highly shared, low-generation-probability nucleotide sequences were removed to address suspected cross-contamination and a sequencing artifact. For each public chain, a later analysis derived a clonal expansion index from normalized ranks of inferred template counts within each repertoire. In a later analysis, generation probabilities were computed with a VDJ recombination model fitted to out-of-frame rearrangements, and the resulting probabilities were checked against IGoR. In a later analysis, hypergeometric tests were used to score TCR-TCR, TCR-HLA and TCR-CMV co-occurrence, with a repertoire-size bias correction applied to TCR pairs. In a later analysis, false discovery rates were estimated by permuting HLA or CMV assignments 20 times. In a later analysis, co-occurring TCRs were grouped using DBSCAN, with TCRdist sequence similarity added in when clustering inside HLA-allele-positive subsets. For co-occurrence clustering, repertoires with fewer than 30,000 or more than 120,000 public chains were excluded, along with four or five repertoires with anomalous nucleotide sharing. The source is immuneACCESS, and TCRdb retained only in-frame sequences with V and J called. Part of the clones is not carried over; for the studies checked, unresolved V genes explain less than half of this, and the remainder is unexplained. V, J and clone size are those of that table, while D and trimming were read from the DNA. Within this sample are 85,000 to 90,000 clones, with 85% of them counted one time only. The top ten clones comprise 6.5% to 9% of the sample.

This receptor was identified in a man aged 40-50 years in good health and CMV-seropositive. Sequencing input: PBMCs.

The CDR3 region: CASRTSRGGYTF. The DNA reads TGTGCCAGTAGAACCTCCAGGGGGGGCTACACCTTC. Here the chain combines TRBV19 and TRBJ1-2, and 7 bases in between align with TRBD1. CDR3 length: 12 amino acids, cysteine to phenylalanine. This entry keeps only the CDR3 DNA: 36 bases, framed from base 1. Reading the germline V gene (reference sequence) gives CDR1 LNHDA and CDR2 SQIVND. The V end gives up 6 bases and the J end 8 bases, leaving 6 bases in the junction not matched to a gene. The CDR3, completed at both ends by the reference TRBV19 and TRBJ1-2 genes, gives the full variable domain DGGITQSPKYLFRKEGQNVTLSCEQNLNHDAMYWYRQDPGQGLRLIYYSQIVNDFQKGDIAEGYSVSREKKESFPLTVTSAQKNPTAFYLCASRTSRGGYTFGSGTRLTVV.